The rows below give T cell receptor beta chains drawn from one sample of a study of cytomegalovirus exposure and HLA in healthy donors. Clones were sequenced by immunoSEQ multiplex PCR, and TCRdb holds only the in-frame ones, with some missing. The table records approximately 170,000 clones, around 85% of them present only once. What was sequenced was PBMCs. Every receptor here comes from a boy younger than 10 in good health and CMV-seronegative. The CDR3 runs from the conserved cysteine through the conserved F or W. Fields, in order: J gene, V gene, CDR3 protein.

TRBJ2-3 TRBV4-2 CASSQDLAGNTQYF
TRBJ1-3 TRBV5-6 CATQPTGFGNAIYF
TRBJ1-1 TRBV27 CASSRAGDTEAFF
TRBJ1-4 TRBV28 CASSSRGATNEKLFF
TRBJ2-1 TRBV6-1 CASSETPAGYNEQFF
TRBJ2-3 TRBV9 CASSGLAGSTDTQYF
TRBJ2-5 TRBV15 CATSRRLGGETQYF
TRBJ1-3 TRBV5-5 CASSFRIWLGTISGNTIYF
TRBJ2-3 TRBV7-9 CASSFSEVSTDTQYF
TRBJ2-7 TRBV13 CASSFITGSYEQYF
TRBJ2-5 TRBV6-6 CASSSLASVETQYF
TRBJ1-4 TRBV5-1 CASSLDVTGGANEKLFF
TRBJ1-1 TRBV20-1 CSAVRDTEAFF
TRBJ2-1 TRBV19 CASRNEGTGRNEQFF
TRBJ1-1 TRBV2 CASIQSRNTEAFF
TRBJ1-1 TRBV5-8 CASSPGGRKAFF
TRBJ1-1 TRBV9 CASSVVGDNTEAFF
TRBJ2-2 TRBV29-1 CSVAQAVNTGELFF
TRBJ2-5 TRBV5-5 CASSLVAVQETQYF
TRBJ2-1 TRBV9 CASSGGLAGGREQFF
TRBJ2-2 TRBV19 CASSPRGRAGELFF
TRBJ1-1 TRBV6-1 CASSGGGKAEAFF
TRBJ2-3 TRBV6-5 CASSEAGADTQYF
TRBJ1-1 TRBV5-4 CASTPGQWNTEAFF
TRBJ2-7 TRBV4-2 CASSQERIDASTYEQYF
TRBJ1-2 TRBV28 CASSLYTGYGYTF
TRBJ1-2 TRBV6-5 CASSYGQGLGGYTF